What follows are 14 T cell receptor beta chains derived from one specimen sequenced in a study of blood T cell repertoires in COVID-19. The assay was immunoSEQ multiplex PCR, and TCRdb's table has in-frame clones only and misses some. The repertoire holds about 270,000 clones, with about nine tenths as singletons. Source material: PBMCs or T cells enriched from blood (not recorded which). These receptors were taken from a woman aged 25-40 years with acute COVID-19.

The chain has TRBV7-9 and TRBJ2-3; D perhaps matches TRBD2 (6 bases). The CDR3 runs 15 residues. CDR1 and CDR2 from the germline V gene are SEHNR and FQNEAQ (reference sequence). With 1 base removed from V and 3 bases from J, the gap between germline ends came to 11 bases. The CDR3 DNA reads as TGTGCCAGCAGCTTAGGTCCGGGGAGGACAGATACGCAGTATTTT. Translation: CASSLGPGRTDTQYF. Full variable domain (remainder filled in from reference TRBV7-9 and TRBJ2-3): DTGVSQNPRHKITKRGQNVTFRCDPISEHNRLYWYRQTLGQGPEFLTYFQNEAQLEKSRLLSDRFSAERPKGSFSTLEIQRTEQGDSAMYLCASSLGPGRTDTQYFGPGTRLTVL.

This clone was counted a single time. This CDR3 is CASSLGLNYNEQFF. The CDR3 nucleotides read TGTGCCAGCAGTCTGGGACTGAACTACAATGAGCAGTTCTTC. The chain employs TRBV27 and TRBJ2-1, with TRBD2 as a possible D gene (6 bases). Germline V gives CDR1 MNHEY, CDR2 SMNVEV (reference sequence). The CDR3 contains 14 residues. The V gene lost 5 bases and the J gene lost 3 bases, with 11 bases spanning the gap.

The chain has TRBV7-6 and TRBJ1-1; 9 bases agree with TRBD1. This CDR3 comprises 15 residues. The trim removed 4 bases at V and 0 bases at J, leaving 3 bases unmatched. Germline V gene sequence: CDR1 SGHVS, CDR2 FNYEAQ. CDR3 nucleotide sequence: TGTGCCAGCAGCTCAGGACAGGGGATGAACACTGAAGCTTTCTTT. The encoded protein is CASSSGQGMNTEAFF.

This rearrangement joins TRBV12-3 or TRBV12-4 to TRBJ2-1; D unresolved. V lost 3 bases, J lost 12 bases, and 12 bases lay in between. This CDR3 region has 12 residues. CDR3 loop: CASSFGSEGQFF. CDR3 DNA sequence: TGTGCCAGCAGTTTTGGAAGCGAAGGGCAGTTCTTC.

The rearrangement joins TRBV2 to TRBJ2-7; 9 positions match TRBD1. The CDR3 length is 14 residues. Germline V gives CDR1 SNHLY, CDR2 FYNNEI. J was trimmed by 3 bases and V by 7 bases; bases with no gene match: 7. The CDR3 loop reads CASNPGQGLYEQYF. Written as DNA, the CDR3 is TGTGCCAGCAACCCGGGACAGGGCCTCTACGAGCAGTACTTC.

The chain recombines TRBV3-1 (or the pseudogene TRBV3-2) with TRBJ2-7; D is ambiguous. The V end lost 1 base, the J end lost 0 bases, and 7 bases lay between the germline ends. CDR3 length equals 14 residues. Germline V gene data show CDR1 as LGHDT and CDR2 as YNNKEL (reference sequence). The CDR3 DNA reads TGTGCCAGCAGCCAAGTGCAGGACTCCTACGAGCAGTACTTC. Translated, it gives CASSQVQDSYEQYF.

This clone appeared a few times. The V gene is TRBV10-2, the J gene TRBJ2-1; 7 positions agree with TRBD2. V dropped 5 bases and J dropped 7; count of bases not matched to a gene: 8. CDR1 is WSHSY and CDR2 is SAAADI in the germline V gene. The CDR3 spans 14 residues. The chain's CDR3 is CASSPRLARNEQFF. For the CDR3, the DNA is TGCGCCAGCAGTCCCCGACTAGCCAGAAATGAGCAGTTCTTC.

The CDR3 nucleotides are TGCGCCAGCAGCCAGCTGGGGACAGGCACGGAGACCCAGTACTTC. This gives the protein CASSQLGTGTETQYF. This sequence joins TRBV4-1 and TRBJ2-5, with TRBD1 matching 8 bases. Per the germline V gene, CDR1 is MGHRA and CDR2 is YSYEKL. V gave up 3 bases and J gave up 5 bases; unmatched junction bases: 8. The CDR3 consists of 15 residues.

The CDR3, as DNA: TGTGCCAGCAGAGGACAGGAGGTCGGCACTGAAGCTTTCTTT. It encodes CASRGQEVGTEAFF. This sequence joins TRBV27 and TRBJ1-1; 7 bases fit TRBD1. Germline CDR1 and CDR2: MNHEY and SMNVEV (reference sequence). Unmatched junction bases numbered 8, after V lost 6 bases and J lost 4 bases. The CDR3 is made up of 14 amino acids.

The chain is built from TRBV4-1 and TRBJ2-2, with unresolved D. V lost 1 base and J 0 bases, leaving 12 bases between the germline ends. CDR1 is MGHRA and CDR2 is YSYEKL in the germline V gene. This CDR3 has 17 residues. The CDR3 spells CASSQGFYDSNTGELFF. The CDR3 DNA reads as TGCGCCAGCAGCCAAGGATTCTACGATTCGAACACCGGGGAGCTGTTTTTT.

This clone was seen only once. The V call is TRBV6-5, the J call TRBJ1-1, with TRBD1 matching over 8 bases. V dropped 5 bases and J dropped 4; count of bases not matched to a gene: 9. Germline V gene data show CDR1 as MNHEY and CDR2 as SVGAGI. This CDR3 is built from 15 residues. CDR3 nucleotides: TGTGCCAGCAGTAACGGACAGGGAGGCATCACTGAAGCTTTCTTT. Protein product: CASSNGQGGITEAFF.

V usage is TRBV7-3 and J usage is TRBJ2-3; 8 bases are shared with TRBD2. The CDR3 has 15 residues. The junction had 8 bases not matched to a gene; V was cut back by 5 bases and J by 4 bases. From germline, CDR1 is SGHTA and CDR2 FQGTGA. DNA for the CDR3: TGTGCCAGCAGCCCCGGGACTAGGAGTTCAGATACGCAGTATTTT. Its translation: CASSPGTRSSDTQYF.

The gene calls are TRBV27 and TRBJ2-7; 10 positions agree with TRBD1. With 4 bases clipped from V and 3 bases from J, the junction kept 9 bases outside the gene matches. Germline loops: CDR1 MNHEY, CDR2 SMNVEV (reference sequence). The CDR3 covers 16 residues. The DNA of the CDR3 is TGTGCCAGCAGTTCATCAGACAGGGGGCAATTCTACGAGCAGTACTTC. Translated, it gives CASSSSDRGQFYEQYF.

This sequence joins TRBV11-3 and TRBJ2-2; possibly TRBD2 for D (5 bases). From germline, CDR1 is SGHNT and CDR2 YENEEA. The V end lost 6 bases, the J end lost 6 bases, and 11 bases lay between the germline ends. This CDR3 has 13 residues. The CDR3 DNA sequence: TGTGCCAGCAGACAAGACGGGGCCGGGGAGCTGTTTTTT. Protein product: CASRQDGAGELFF.